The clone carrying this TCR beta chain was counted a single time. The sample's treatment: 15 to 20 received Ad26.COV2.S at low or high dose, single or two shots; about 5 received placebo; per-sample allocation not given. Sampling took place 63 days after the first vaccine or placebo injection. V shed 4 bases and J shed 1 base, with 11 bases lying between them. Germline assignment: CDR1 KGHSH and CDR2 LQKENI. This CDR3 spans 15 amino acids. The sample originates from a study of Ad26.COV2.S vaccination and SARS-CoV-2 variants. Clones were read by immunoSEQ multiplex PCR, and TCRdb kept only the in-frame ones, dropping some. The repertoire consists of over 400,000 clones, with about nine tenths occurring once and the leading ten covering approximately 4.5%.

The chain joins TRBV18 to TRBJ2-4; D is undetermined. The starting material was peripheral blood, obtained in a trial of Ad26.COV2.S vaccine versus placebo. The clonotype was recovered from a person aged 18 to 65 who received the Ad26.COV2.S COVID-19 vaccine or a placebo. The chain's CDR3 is CASSRVVIAKNIQYF. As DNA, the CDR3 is TGTGCCAGCTCACGCGTGGTGATTGCCAAAAACATTCAGTACTTC.